The rows below give T cell receptor beta chains drawn from one sample of a study of T-cell reconstitution after alpha-beta-depleted transplantation in children. TCRdb reprocessed the PCR reads via MiXCR and lists one record per CDR3 protein. The sample holds fewer than 250,000 distinct CDR3 sequences; about 15% are singletons and the top ten take 40% to 50%. The sequences come from PBMCs, mostly from graft donor cells, collected 360 days after TCRalphabeta/CD19-depleted stem cell transplant. The receptors were sampled from a male patient aged 2-9 years who had a stem cell transplant for acute lymphoblastic leukemia, so the T cells may come from the graft donor. CDR3s include the opening cysteine and the closing phenylalanine or tryptophan. Each record gives: J gene, V gene, CDR3 protein.

J: TRBJ2-3; V: TRBV27; CDR3: CASSSAKPLAGAPDTQYF
J: TRBJ2-3; V: TRBV4-2; CDR3: CASSQSGGKLGTQYF
J: TRBJ1-5; V: TRBV30; CDR3: CAWSPTGAQPQHF
J: TRBJ1-2; V: TRBV6-1; CDR3: CASTAGPGASYGYTF
J: TRBJ2-7; V: TRBV29-1; CDR3: CSVGTGVYEQYF
J: TRBJ2-1; V: TRBV29-1; CDR3: CSVDPALQGASDEQFF
J: TRBJ1-2; V: TRBV20-1; CDR3: CSAAVSSGIYGYTF
J: TRBJ2-5; V: TRBV5-1; CDR3: CASSLAFGGYGETQYF
J: TRBJ2-1; V: TRBV14; CDR3: CASSQVRGSSYNEQFF
J: TRBJ2-1; V: TRBV11-1; CDR3: CASSFTGTSGGSSYNEQFF
J: TRBJ2-7; V: TRBV11-1; CDR3: CASSLYGQGSYF
J: TRBJ2-4; V: TRBV7-2; CDR3: CASSLVDRDGHIQYF
J: TRBJ1-1; V: TRBV27; CDR3: CASSLVGFSEAFF
J: TRBJ2-7; V: TRBV20-1; CDR3: CSARDVAGVFYEQYF
J: TRBJ2-7; V: TRBV29-1; CDR3: CSVVWTVSYEQYF
J: TRBJ1-1; V: TRBV2; CDR3: CASSERGNTEAFF
J: TRBJ2-2; V: TRBV28; CDR3: CASSLVGQDTGELFF
J: TRBJ2-2; V: TRBV20-1; CDR3: CSARGGDYRGWTGELFF
J: TRBJ1-5; V: TRBV12-3/TRBV12-4; CDR3: CASSPQGHNQPQHF
J: TRBJ2-1; V: TRBV28; CDR3: CASSLFEQFF
J: TRBJ2-7; V: TRBV7-9; CDR3: CASSLDGAGDEQYF
J: TRBJ1-2; V: TRBV29-1; CDR3: CSVIPPGLNYGYTF
J: TRBJ2-1; V: TRBV6-2/TRBV6-3; CDR3: CASSWDSKANEQFF
J: TRBJ2-7; V: TRBV25-1; CDR3: CASSETGRYEQYF
J: TRBJ2-1; V: TRBV7-9; CDR3: CASSFRREGYEQFF
J: TRBJ2-7; V: TRBV18; CDR3: CASSRTASSYEQYF
J: TRBJ1-4; V: TRBV20-1; CDR3: CSAPEPLEGEKLFF
J: TRBJ2-4; V: TRBV20-1; CDR3: CSAGLAGGSKNIQYF
J: TRBJ1-1; V: TRBV28; CDR3: CASSLLSEAFF
J: TRBJ2-1; V: TRBV7-9; CDR3: CASKDRYNEQFF
J: TRBJ1-1; V: TRBV12-3/TRBV12-4; CDR3: CASSSNTGVGNTEAFF
J: TRBJ2-2; V: TRBV11-2; CDR3: CASSLDRGSPGELFF
J: TRBJ2-7; V: TRBV7-9; CDR3: CASSRSYEQYF
J: TRBJ1-6; V: TRBV28; CDR3: CASSFRQYPNSPLHF
J: TRBJ2-4; V: TRBV7-2; CDR3: CASSTGGGASKNIQYF
J: TRBJ2-1; V: TRBV3-1; CDR3: CASSQMEQTYDEQFF